Listed below are T cell receptor beta chains from one sample, sequenced in a study of OX40 agonist ivuxolimab in advanced cancers. The protocol was immunoSEQ multiplex PCR, while the TCRdb copy is restricted to in-frame clones and leaves out a portion. The data show some 81,000 clones, around 83% seen once. Sequenced here: CD4+ or CD8+ T cells sorted from blood, sampled in a trial of the OX40 agonist ivuxolimab. Receptor source: an adult with an advanced solid tumor such as melanoma, head and neck, liver or kidney cancer. Each CDR3 is given with its conserved first and last residue. The D gene is left open where the match is weak. Size is omitted from some rows. Given values are once, few, many or a class for expanded clones.

clone_size d_call j_call v_call cdr3_nt cdr3_aa
- - TRBJ1-3 TRBV7-2 TGTGCCAGCAGCCAAATGGACACCCCCTCTGGAAACACCATATATTTT CASSQMDTPSGNTIYF
few - TRBJ2-5 TRBV28 TGTGCCAGCAGTTTAGGAAAATGGCCTTGGGGTAGGGAGACCCAGTACTTC CASSLGKWPWGRETQYF
once - TRBJ1-4 TRBV7-9 TGTGCCAGCAGCTCCGGACTCACGAAGACAACTAATGAAAAACTGTTTTTT CASSSGLTKTTNEKLFF
few TRBD2 TRBJ2-3 TRBV28 TGTGCCAGCAGTTCCTTGCGGGGGGGCCCAGATACGCAGTATTTT CASSSLRGGPDTQYF
- - TRBJ1-1 TRBV27 TGTGCCAGCAGTTTGATTGTGGGCGGGACTGAAGCTTTCTTT CASSLIVGGTEAFF
- - TRBJ1-2 TRBV5-4 TGTGCCAGCAGCGTCGGGGGGCGCGGTTATGGCTACACCTTC CASSVGGRGYGYTF
once - TRBJ1-2 TRBV19 TGTGCCAGTAGTATAGATATGGGCAGGAGCTATGGCTACACCTTC CASSIDMGRSYGYTF
- - TRBJ1-5 TRBV30 TGTGCCTGGAGTCGAGCCGGGACAAACCAACAGCCCCAGCATTTT CAWSRAGTNQQPQHF
- - TRBJ1-4 TRBV7-9 TGTGCCAGCAGCCGAGGGGGAGTGAGTGAAAAACTGTTTTTT CASSRGGVSEKLFF
- - TRBJ1-6 TRBV6-5 TGTGCCAGCAGAGCAGGATCAAGCGTCTCACCCCTCCACTTT CASRAGSSVSPLHF
- - TRBJ1-2 TRBV5-1 TGCGCCAGCAGCTTCGACGGAACTAACTATGGCTACACCTTC CASSFDGTNYGYTF
- TRBD1 TRBJ2-7 TRBV5-1 TGCGCCAGCAGCTTGAAGGAGACAGGGTTCGAGCAGTACTTC CASSLKETGFEQYF
- - TRBJ1-1 TRBV7-2 TGTGCCAGCAGCTGGGACGGGAACACTGAAGCTTTCTTT CASSWDGNTEAFF
- TRBD2 TRBJ2-1 TRBV6-1 TGTGCCAGCAGTGGGGCCGGGACTAGCGGGAGTGATGAGCAGTTCTTC CASSGAGTSGSDEQFF
few TRBD2 TRBJ2-2 TRBV10-3 TGTGCCATTCGCGGTGGGAGGGGCACCGGGGAGCTGTTTTTT CAIRGGRGTGELFF
- TRBD2 TRBJ2-2 TRBV7-2 TGTGCCAGCAGCTTAGATCGGCTAGCGGGGGGGAACACCGGGGAGCTGTTTTTT CASSLDRLAGGNTGELFF
- - TRBJ1-1 TRBV4-3 TGCGCCAGCAGCCAAGATAGCTACAGTTGGACTGAAGCTTTCTTT CASSQDSYSWTEAFF
- - TRBJ1-2 TRBV29-1 TGCAGCGTTGAAGATCGGCGGGGCGCATATGGCTACACCTTC CSVEDRRGAYGYTF
- - TRBJ1-4 TRBV11-2 TGTGCCAGCACCCTTCTAATCCCCTCGGGCAGGGCGGGTGAAAAACTGTTTTTT CASTLLIPSGRAGEKLFF
few - TRBJ1-5 TRBV6-6 TGTGCCAGCAGTTACTCGACCGGGAAGAGCAATCAGCCCCAGCATTTT CASSYSTGKSNQPQHF
- TRBD1 TRBJ1-1 TRBV6-5 TGTGCCAGCAGTTCAAAGACAGGGTCGGCCACTGAAGCTTTCTTT CASSSKTGSATEAFF
- - TRBJ2-3 TRBV7-8 TGTGCCAGCAGTCGGGGACTGTTAGATACGCAGTATTTT CASSRGLLDTQYF
few TRBD1 TRBJ1-2 TRBV30 TGTGCCTGGAGTGTATCTACAGGGGGGTATGGCTACACCTTC CAWSVSTGGYGYTF
- - TRBJ2-7 TRBV6-4 TGTGCCAGCAGGCTACCGCTCCGGTACTTC CASRLPLRYF
- TRBD1 TRBJ1-3 TRBV25-1 TGTGCCAGCAGCGACAGGGGAGAGTTGAACACCATATATTTT CASSDRGELNTIYF
once TRBD1 TRBJ1-1 TRBV6-5 TGTGCCAGCAGACGGGACAGGGTTCCGAACACTGAAGCTTTCTTT CASRRDRVPNTEAFF
- - TRBJ2-3 TRBV11-3 TGTGCCAGCAGCCTGAGAGGGCCAAGCACAGATACGCAGTATTTT CASSLRGPSTDTQYF
- - TRBJ1-3 TRBV28 TGTGCCAGCAGTTTGGCAGGCGTATCTGGAAACACCATATATTTT CASSLAGVSGNTIYF
- - TRBJ1-5 TRBV15 TGTGCCACCAGCCCCCGACAGCCCAATCAGCCCCAGCATTTT CATSPRQPNQPQHF
- - TRBJ2-5 TRBV10-3 TGTGCCATCAGTGAGGTTCGGGGACCCTCGGCGGAGACCCAGTACTTC CAISEVRGPSAETQYF
- - TRBJ1-5 TRBV7-2 TGTGCCAGCAGCTTTCCGGGCCTTAATCAGCCCCAGCATTTT CASSFPGLNQPQHF
once - TRBJ1-1 TRBV7-2 TGTGCCAGCAGCTTAAAGGCCGGGCAAACTGAAGCTTTCTTT CASSLKAGQTEAFF
- TRBD1 TRBJ1-1 TRBV27 TGTGCCAGCGCTCCTACCGACAGGGGCACTGAAGCTTTCTTT CASAPTDRGTEAFF
few - TRBJ1-1 TRBV9 TGTGCCAGCAGCGTAGGTGGCTCCCTTGGCACTGAAGCTTTCTTT CASSVGGSLGTEAFF
- - TRBJ1-5 TRBV19 TGTGCCAGTAGTATAGATCCCGCAGCCAATCAGCCCCAGCATTTT CASSIDPAANQPQHF
- TRBD2 TRBJ2-1 TRBV19 TGTGCCAGTAGTATAGAGACGACTAGCGCCTCCTACAATGAGCAGTTCTTC CASSIETTSASYNEQFF
- - TRBJ1-5 TRBV5-5 TGTGCCAGCAGCTTGTCTATGGAAGGGCAGCCCCAGCATTTT CASSLSMEGQPQHF
- - TRBJ2-5 TRBV5-1 TGCGCCAGCAGCTTTCCCGGACGAGAGGAGACCCAGTACTTC CASSFPGREETQYF
- - TRBJ2-7 TRBV5-4 TGTGCCAGCAGCTTCATGACCGAGCAGTACTTC CASSFMTEQYF
- TRBD2 TRBJ2-3 TRBV28 TGTGCCAGCAGTTTCGAGCGGGAGACCTCCACAGATACGCAGTATTTT CASSFERETSTDTQYF
- TRBD1 TRBJ2-7 TRBV9 TGTGCCAGCAGCGTAGCGGCACAGGGGTACGAGCAGTACTTC CASSVAAQGYEQYF
few - TRBJ1-2 TRBV2 TGTGCCAGCAAAGCTACTCCTTATGGCTACACCTTC CASKATPYGYTF
once TRBD2 TRBJ2-1 TRBV9 TGTGCCAGCAGCCCCCGGACTAGCGGGGGGTACAATGAGCAGTTCTTC CASSPRTSGGYNEQFF
- TRBD1 TRBJ1-6 TRBV6-5 TGTGCCAGCCAGGGACAGGGAGAGGGGTCACCCCTCCACTTT CASQGQGEGSPLHF
few - TRBJ1-4 TRBV5-1 TGCGCCAGCAGCTGGGGACTTCAGGGGGAAAAACTGTTTTTT CASSWGLQGEKLFF
medium-sized TRBD1 TRBJ1-1 TRBV18 TGTGCCAGCTCACCAATGACAGGGTTCACTGAAGCTTTCTTT CASSPMTGFTEAFF
few - TRBJ1-4 TRBV7-2 TGTGCCAGCAGCTTGCGGGACATGAGAAAACTGTTTTTT CASSLRDMRKLFF
- - TRBJ2-7 TRBV18 TGTGCCAGCTCACGGACAGACTCCTACGAGCAGTACTTC CASSRTDSYEQYF
- TRBD2 TRBJ2-3 TRBV4-3 TGCGCCAGCAGTGTTAGCGGGATGTACACAGATACGCAGTATTTT CASSVSGMYTDTQYF
- - TRBJ2-1 TRBV9 TGTGCCAGCAGCGTAGGGGGTTTCCCTCGGTACAATGAGCAGTTCTTC CASSVGGFPRYNEQFF
- TRBD1 TRBJ1-5 TRBV2 TGTGCCAGCAGTTGGGACAGGGCAGGGGATCAGCCCCAGCATTTT CASSWDRAGDQPQHF
- TRBD2 TRBJ2-3 TRBV27 TGTGCCAGCAGTTTATACGGGACTAGCGGGGAGAGCACAGATACGCAGTATTTT CASSLYGTSGESTDTQYF
- TRBD2 TRBJ2-1 TRBV5-1 TGCGCCAGCAGCGGATCGACTAGCGGGGTCAATGAGCAGTTCTTC CASSGSTSGVNEQFF
- - TRBJ1-1 TRBV30 TGTGCCTGGAGTGTAAGCGGCGGAGTTGAAGCTTTCTTT CAWSVSGGVEAFF